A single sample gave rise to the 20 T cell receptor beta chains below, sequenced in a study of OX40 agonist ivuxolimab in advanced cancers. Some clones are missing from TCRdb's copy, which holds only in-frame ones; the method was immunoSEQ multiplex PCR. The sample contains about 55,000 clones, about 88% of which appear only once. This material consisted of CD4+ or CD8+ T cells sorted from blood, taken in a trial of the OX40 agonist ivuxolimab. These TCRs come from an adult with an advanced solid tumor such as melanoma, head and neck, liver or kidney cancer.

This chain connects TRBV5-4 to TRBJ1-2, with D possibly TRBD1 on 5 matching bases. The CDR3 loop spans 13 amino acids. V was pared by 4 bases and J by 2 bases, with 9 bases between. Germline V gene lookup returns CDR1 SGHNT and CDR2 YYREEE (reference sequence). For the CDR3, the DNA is TGTGCCAGCAGCCTGGGGGGGAACTATGGCTACACCTTC. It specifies CASSLGGNYGYTF.

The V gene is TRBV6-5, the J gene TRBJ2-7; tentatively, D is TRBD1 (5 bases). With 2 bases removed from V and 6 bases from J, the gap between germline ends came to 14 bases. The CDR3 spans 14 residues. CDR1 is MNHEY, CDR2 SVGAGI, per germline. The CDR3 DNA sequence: TGTGCCAGCAGTTACCAGGGTTTAGGGTCCGAGCAGTACTTC. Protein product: CASSYQGLGSEQYF.

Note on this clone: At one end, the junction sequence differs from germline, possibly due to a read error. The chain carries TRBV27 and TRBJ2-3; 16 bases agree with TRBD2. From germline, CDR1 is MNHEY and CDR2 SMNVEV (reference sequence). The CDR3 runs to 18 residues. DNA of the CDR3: TGTGTCAGCACTCGGACCGGGACTAGCGGGAGGGCCAGGGATACGCAGTATTTT. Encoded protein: CVSTRTGTSGRARDTQYF.

Written as DNA, the CDR3 is TGTGCCAGCTCACGTGGGACAGGGGGCCAGCCCCAGCATTTT. This gives the protein CASSRGTGGQPQHF. The V and J genes are TRBV18 and TRBJ1-5; 12 bases line up with TRBD1. Germline assignment: CDR1 KGHSH and CDR2 LQKENI. This CDR3 comprises 14 residues. J gave up 7 bases and V 4 bases, and 2 bases lay outside the gene matches.

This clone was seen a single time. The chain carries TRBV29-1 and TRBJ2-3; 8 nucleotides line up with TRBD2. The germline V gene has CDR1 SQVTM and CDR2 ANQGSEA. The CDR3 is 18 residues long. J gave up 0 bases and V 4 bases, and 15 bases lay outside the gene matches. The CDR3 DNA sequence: TGCAGCGTTGGTCGGGAGCGGGAGAACCCCTTTAGCACAGATACGCAGTATTTT. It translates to CSVGRERENPFSTDTQYF.

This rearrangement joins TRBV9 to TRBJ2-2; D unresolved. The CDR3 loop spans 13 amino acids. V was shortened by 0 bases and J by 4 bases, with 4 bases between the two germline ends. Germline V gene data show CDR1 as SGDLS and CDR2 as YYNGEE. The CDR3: CASSVVVTGELFF. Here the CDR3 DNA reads TGTGCCAGCAGCGTAGTGGTCACCGGGGAGCTGTTTTTT. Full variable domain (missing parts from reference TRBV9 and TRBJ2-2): DSGVTQTPKHLITATGQRVTLRCSPRSGDLSVYWYQQSLDQGLQFLIQYYNGEERAKGNILERFSAQQFPDLHSELNLSSLELGDSALYFCASSVVVTGELFFGEGSRLTVL.

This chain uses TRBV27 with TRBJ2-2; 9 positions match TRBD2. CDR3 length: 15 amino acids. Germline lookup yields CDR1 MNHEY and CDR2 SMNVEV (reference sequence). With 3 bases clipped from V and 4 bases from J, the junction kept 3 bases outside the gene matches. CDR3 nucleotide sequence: TGTGCCAGCAGTTTCTGGCGGGGGGGCACCGGGGAGCTGTTTTTT. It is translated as CASSFWRGGTGELFF.

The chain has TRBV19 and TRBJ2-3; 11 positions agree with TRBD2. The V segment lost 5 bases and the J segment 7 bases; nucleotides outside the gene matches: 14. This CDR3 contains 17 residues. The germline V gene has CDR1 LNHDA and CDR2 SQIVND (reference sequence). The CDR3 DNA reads TGTGCCAGTAGTGATAGCGGGGGGGCCGTAATCCTGTATACGCAGTATTTT. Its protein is CASSDSGGAVILYTQYF.

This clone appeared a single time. The DNA of the CDR3 is TGCAGCGTTAAGGGCCGGGACAGGGTATACGAGCAGTACTTC. The encoded protein is CSVKGRDRVYEQYF. This rearrangement joins TRBV29-1 to TRBJ2-5; TRBD1 agrees at 9 bases. The J call is uncertain, as TRBJ2-7 better fits the DNA end. There are 14 residues in the CDR3. Germline V gives CDR1 SQVTM, CDR2 ANQGSEA.

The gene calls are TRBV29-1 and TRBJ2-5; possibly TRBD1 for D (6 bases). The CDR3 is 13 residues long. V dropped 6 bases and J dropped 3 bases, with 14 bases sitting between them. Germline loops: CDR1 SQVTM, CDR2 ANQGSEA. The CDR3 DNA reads TGCAGCGTCGACAGGACGGCAAAAGAGACCCAGTACTTC. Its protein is CSVDRTAKETQYF.

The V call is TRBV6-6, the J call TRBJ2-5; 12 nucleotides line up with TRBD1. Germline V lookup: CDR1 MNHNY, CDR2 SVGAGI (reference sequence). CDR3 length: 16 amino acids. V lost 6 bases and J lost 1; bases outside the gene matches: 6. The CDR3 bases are TGTGCCAGCAGCCCAGGGACAGGGGGCCTCCAAGAGACCCAGTACTTC. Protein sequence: CASSPGTGGLQETQYF.

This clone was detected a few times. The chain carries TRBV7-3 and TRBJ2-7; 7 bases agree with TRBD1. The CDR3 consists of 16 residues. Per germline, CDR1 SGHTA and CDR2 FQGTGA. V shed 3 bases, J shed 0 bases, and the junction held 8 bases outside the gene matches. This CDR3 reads CASSFPRTGASYEQYF. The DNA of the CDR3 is TGTGCCAGCAGCTTTCCCCGAACAGGGGCCTCCTACGAGCAGTACTTC.

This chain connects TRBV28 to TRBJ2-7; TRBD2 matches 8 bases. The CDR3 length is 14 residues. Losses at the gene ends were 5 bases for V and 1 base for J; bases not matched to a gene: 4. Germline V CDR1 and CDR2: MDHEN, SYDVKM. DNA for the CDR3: TGTGCCAGCAGTACCCCGGGAGGGTCCTACGAGCAGTACTTC. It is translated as CASSTPGGSYEQYF.

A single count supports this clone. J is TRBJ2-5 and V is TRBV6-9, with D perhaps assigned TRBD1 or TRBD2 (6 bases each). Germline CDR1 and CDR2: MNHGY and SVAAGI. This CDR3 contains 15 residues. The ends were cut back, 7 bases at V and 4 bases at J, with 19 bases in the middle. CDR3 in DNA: TGTGCCAGCATAAACTGGGGGGCCGAGGGAGAGACCCAGTACTTC. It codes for CASINWGAEGETQYF.

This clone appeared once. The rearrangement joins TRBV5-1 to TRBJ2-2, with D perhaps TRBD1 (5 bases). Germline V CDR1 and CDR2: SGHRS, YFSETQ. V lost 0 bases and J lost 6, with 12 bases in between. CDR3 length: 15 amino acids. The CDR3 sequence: CASSLEGVRSGELFF. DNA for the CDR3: TGCGCCAGCAGCTTGGAAGGGGTTCGATCCGGGGAGCTGTTTTTT.

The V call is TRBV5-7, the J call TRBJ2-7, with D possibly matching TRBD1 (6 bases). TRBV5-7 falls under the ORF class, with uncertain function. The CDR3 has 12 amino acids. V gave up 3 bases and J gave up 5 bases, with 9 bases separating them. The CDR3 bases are TGTGCCAGCAGCTCTTGGACAGACGAGCAGTACTTC. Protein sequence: CASSSWTDEQYF.

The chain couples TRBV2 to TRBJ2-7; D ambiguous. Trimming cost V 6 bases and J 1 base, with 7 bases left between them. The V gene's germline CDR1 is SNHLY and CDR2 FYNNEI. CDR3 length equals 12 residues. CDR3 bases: TGTGCCAGCAGCGCGGATTCCTACGAGCAGTACTTC. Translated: CASSADSYEQYF.

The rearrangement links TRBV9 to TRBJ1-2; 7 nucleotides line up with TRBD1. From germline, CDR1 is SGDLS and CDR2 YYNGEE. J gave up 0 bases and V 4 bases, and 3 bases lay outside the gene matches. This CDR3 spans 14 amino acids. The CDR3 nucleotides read TGTGCCAGCAGCCCGGGGACAGCTAACTATGGCTACACCTTC. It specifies CASSPGTANYGYTF.

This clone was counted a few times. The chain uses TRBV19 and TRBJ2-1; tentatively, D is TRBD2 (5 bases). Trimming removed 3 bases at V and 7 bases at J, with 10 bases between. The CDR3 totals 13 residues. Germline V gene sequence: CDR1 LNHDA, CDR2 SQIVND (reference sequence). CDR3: CASSMDLTNEQFF. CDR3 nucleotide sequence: TGTGCCAGTAGTATGGACTTAACAAATGAGCAGTTCTTC.

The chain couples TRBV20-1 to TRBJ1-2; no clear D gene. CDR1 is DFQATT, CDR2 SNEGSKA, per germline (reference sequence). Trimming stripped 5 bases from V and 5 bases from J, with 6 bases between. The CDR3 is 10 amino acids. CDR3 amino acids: CSAFTYGYTF. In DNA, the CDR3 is TGCAGTGCTTTTACATATGGCTACACCTTC.